This TCR beta chain comes out of a study of T cells after yellow fever vaccination. A note on this clonotype: The antigen is not known.

V gave up 4 bases and J gave up 5 bases; unmatched junction bases: 19. The CDR3 totals 18 residues. Germline-derived CDR1 and CDR2 are MDHEN and SYDVKM. Each CDR3 protein is one row after TCRdb ran MiXCR on the 5' RACE reads. The repertoire holds about 99,000 distinct CDR3 sequences, with approximately 5.5% as singletons. Study results and limitations: One caveat is that FACS-sorted repertoires could contain abundant clonotypes contaminating from the bulk population.

V usage is TRBV28 and J usage is TRBJ2-5, with 7 bases fitting TRBD2. This receptor was obtained from a man younger than 35 who received the YFV17D yellow fever vaccine. This specimen was CD8+ T cells sorted from PBMCs, taken 10 days after the yellow fever booster vaccination. The CDR3 DNA is TGTGCCAGCAGTTCCATCCACTTACGGGCTAGCGGCGGGGAGACCCAGTACTTC. It specifies CASSSIHLRASGGETQYF.